Listed below are T cell receptor beta chains from one sample, sequenced in a study of T cells in Graves' hyperthyroidism and ophthalmopathy. TCRdb ran MiXCR on the multiplex PCR reads and lists one entry per CDR3 protein. The top ten hold roughly a third of the sample, which has almost 50,000 distinct CDR3 sequences, approximately 50% seen once. Sequenced sample: peripheral blood or thyroid tissue (not recorded which). The receptors come from a man aged 18 to 30 with Graves' hyperthyroidism. Both conserved end residues are part of each CDR3. Fields, in order: clone size, D gene, V gene, J gene, CDR3 protein, CDR3 DNA. A D gene is named only where the DNA matches it firmly. Clone size is given for some rows only: seen once, a few or many times, or a class if the clone is expanded.

medium-sized	-	TRBV20-1	TRBJ2-5	CSARDFETQYF	TGCAGTGCGAGGGACTTCGAGACCCAGTACTTC
-	-	TRBV20-1	TRBJ1-6	CSASAQGNSPLHF	TGCAGTGCTAGTGCGCAGGGCAATTCACCCCTCCACTTT
few	-	TRBV29-1	TRBJ2-7	CSVPGTYEQYF	TGCAGCGTCCCCGGGACATACGAGCAGTACTTC
many	-	TRBV28	TRBJ1-3	CASRGGSGNTIYF	TGTGCCAGCCGAGGGGGCTCTGGAAACACCATATATTTT
many	TRBD2	TRBV5-1	TRBJ2-7	CASSLPGLAGGPSSYEQYF	TGCGCCAGCAGCTTGCCGGGACTAGCGGGAGGCCCGAGCTCCTACGAGCAGTACTTC
many	TRBD1	TRBV24-1	TRBJ1-6	CATSDSDRGSPLHF	TGTGCCACCAGTGATTCGGACAGGGGATCACCCCTCCACTTT
-	-	TRBV7-2	TRBJ1-1	CASSFGGGTEAFF	TGTGCCAGCAGCTTTGGAGGTGGGACTGAAGCTTTCTTT
-	TRBD1	TRBV7-3	TRBJ2-7	CASSPEGQGVSYEQYF	TGTGCCAGCAGCCCCGAGGGACAGGGGGTATCCTACGAGCAGTACTTC
few	TRBD2	TRBV20-1	TRBJ2-5	CSARGSGGIQETQYF	TGCAGTGCTAGAGGTAGCGGGGGGATCCAAGAGACCCAGTACTTC
many	-	TRBV11-2	TRBJ1-1	CASSLDSTRRGTEAFF	TGTGCCAGCAGCTTAGATTCGACCCGCAGGGGCACTGAAGCTTTCTTT
-	-	TRBV7-2	TRBJ1-4	CASSLGSGGEKLFF	TGTGCCAGCAGCTTGGGTTCGGGTGGTGAAAAACTGTTTTTT
-	-	TRBV4-1	TRBJ1-2	CASSQDQAYGYTF	TGCGCCAGCAGCCAAGATCAGGCCTATGGCTACACCTTC
-	TRBD1	TRBV9	TRBJ1-2	CASSVGGTRGLGGYTF	TGTGCCAGCAGCGTAGGAGGAACGAGGGGGCTAGGTGGCTACACCTTC
many	-	TRBV6-2/TRBV6-3	TRBJ1-2	CATRMLGYTF	TGTGCCACCCGGATGTTGGGCTACACCTTC
-	TRBD2	TRBV7-2	TRBJ2-7	CASSLALGRLYEQYF	TGTGCTAGCAGCTTAGCGCTCGGGAGGCTATACGAGCAGTACTTC
many	TRBD2	TRBV6-5	TRBJ2-7	CASSRLAGGITIYEQYF	TGTGCCAGCAGCAGACTAGCGGGAGGTATAACAATCTACGAGCAGTACTTC
few	TRBD2	TRBV29-1	TRBJ2-5	CSVRPGTSGGAQETQYF	TGCAGCGTGAGGCCCGGGACTAGCGGGGGGGCCCAAGAGACCCAGTACTTC
many	TRBD2	TRBV10-3	TRBJ2-7	CAISEQRENNYEQYF	TGTGCCATCAGTGAACAGCGGGAGAATAACTACGAGCAGTACTTC
once	-	TRBV4-3	TRBJ2-5	CASSLGAGQETQYF	TGCGCCAGCAGCTTGGGGGCAGGACAAGAGACCCAGTACTTC
-	TRBD1	TRBV7-8	TRBJ2-7	CASSPDGTGYEQYF	TGTGCCAGCAGCCCTGACGGGACAGGGTACGAGCAGTACTTC
many	-	TRBV25-1	TRBJ1-4	CARRWGGELFF	TGTGCCAGAAGGTGGGGGGGAGAACTGTTTTTT
-	-	TRBV7-2	TRBJ2-3	CASAGGAGSTDTQYF	TGTGCCAGCGCCGGAGGGGCAGGCTCCACAGATACGCAGTATTTT
many	-	TRBV7-2	TRBJ1-5	CASSPSRGVWGGNQPQHF	TGTGCCAGCAGTCCGTCTAGGGGGGTTTGGGGTGGCAATCAGCCCCAGCATTTT
many	TRBD1	TRBV6-1	TRBJ2-7	CASSKYPGQGIYEQYF	TGTGCCAGCAGTAAATACCCGGGACAGGGGATATACGAGCAGTACTTC
-	-	TRBV4-3	TRBJ2-2	CAGRQAGGAFGELFF	TGCGCCGGCAGGCAAGCCGGGGGTGCCTTTGGGGAGCTGTTCTTT
-	TRBD1	TRBV12-3/TRBV12-4	TRBJ2-7	CASSLARGPEQYF	TGTGCCAGCAGTTTAGCTAGGGGGCCCGAGCAGTACTTC
-	TRBD2	TRBV20-1	TRBJ2-5	CSASTTSGRGRETQYF	TGCAGTGCATCCACGACTAGCGGGAGAGGGCGAGAGACCCAGTACTTC
-	-	TRBV6-1	TRBJ2-2	CASSQAPFGTNTGELFF	TGTGCCAGCAGCCAAGCTCCTTTCGGGACGAACACCGGGGAGCTGTTTTTT
many	-	TRBV9	TRBJ2-2	CASAGAGDTGELFF	TGTGCCAGCGCGGGGGCGGGGGACACCGGGGAGCTGTTTTTT
-	-	TRBV29-1	TRBJ2-2	CSAYRATGELFF	TGCAGCGCCTACAGGGCGACCGGGGAGCTGTTTTTT
-	-	TRBV29-1	TRBJ2-7	CSVDVGYSYEQYF	TGCAGCGTTGACGTGGGGTACTCCTACGAGCAGTACTTC
-	TRBD2	TRBV29-1	TRBJ2-7	CSVRPGTSGGSEQYF	TGCAGCGTGAGGCCCGGGACTAGCGGGGGAAGCGAGCAGTACTTC
-	-	TRBV29-1	TRBJ1-2	CSVEVVLMGYTF	TGCAGCGTTGAAGTCGTACTTATGGGTTACACCTTC
-	-	TRBV20-1	TRBJ2-7	CSARDLSYEQYF	TGCAGTGCTAGAGACCTCTCCTACGAGCAGTACTTC
-	-	TRBV4-1	TRBJ1-1	CASSHAGSTTEAFF	TGCGCCAGCAGCCACGCAGGGTCGACCACTGAAGCTTTCTTT
-	-	TRBV7-9	TRBJ1-6	CASSYDSANSPLHF	TGTGCCAGCAGCTATGACAGTGCTAATTCACCCCTCCACTTT
many	-	TRBV7-3	TRBJ1-1	CASSLGSGPNTEAFF	TGTGCCAGCAGCTTAGGGAGTGGTCCGAACACTGAAGCTTTCTTT
-	TRBD1	TRBV7-6	TRBJ1-1	CASSPGTGGTEAFF	TGTGCCAGCAGTCCCGGGACAGGGGGCACTGAAGCTTTCTTT
medium-sized	-	TRBV2	TRBJ2-7	CASSEAPGSSYEQYF	TGTGCCAGCAGTGAAGCGCCCGGGTCCTCCTACGAGCAGTACTTC
-	-	TRBV24-1	TRBJ2-5	CATSDRTDETQYF	TGTGCCACCAGTGACCGGACAGATGAGACCCAGTACTTC
many	-	TRBV20-1	TRBJ2-5	CSARTNFQETQYF	TGCAGTGCCAGGACCAACTTCCAAGAGACCCAGTACTTC
many	-	TRBV12-3/TRBV12-4	TRBJ1-5	CASSFQGDQPQHF	TGTGCCAGCAGTTTTCAGGGAGATCAGCCCCAGCATTTT
-	TRBD1	TRBV24-1	TRBJ1-1	CASSAHGQGNTEAFF	TGTGCCAGCAGCGCCCACGGACAGGGGAACACTGAAGCTTTCTTT
once	TRBD1	TRBV20-1	TRBJ2-5	CSARKISGGIQPQYF	TGCAGTGCTAGGAAAATATCAGGGGGAATTCAGCCCCAGTACTTC
-	TRBD1	TRBV2	TRBJ1-5	CASSAQGDQPQHF	TGTGCCAGCAGTGCTCAGGGGGATCAGCCCCAGCATTTT
many	-	TRBV7-2	TRBJ1-5	CASSLDETQPQHF	TGTGCCAGCAGCTTAGATGAAACCCAGCCCCAGCATTTT
-	-	TRBV2	TRBJ2-7	CATSGLRSSYEQYF	TGTGCCACCTCGGGACTCAGGAGCTCCTACGAGCAGTACTTC
-	TRBD1	TRBV7-2	TRBJ1-5	CASSSGRQGLSQPQHF	TGTGCCAGCAGCTCGGGTCGACAGGGGCTGAGTCAGCCCCAGCATTTT
many	-	TRBV20-1	TRBJ1-1	CSVAMGGNSEAFF	TGCAGTGTTGCAATGGGGGGCAATAGTGAAGCTTTCTTT
many	TRBD1	TRBV7-2	TRBJ1-3	CASSLRGQAGNTIYF	TGTGCCAGCAGCTTAAGGGGACAGGCTGGAAACACCATATATTTT
-	-	TRBV6-6	TRBJ2-5	CASQGGRVETQYF	TGTGCCAGCCAAGGAGGCAGGGTCGAGACCCAGTACTTC